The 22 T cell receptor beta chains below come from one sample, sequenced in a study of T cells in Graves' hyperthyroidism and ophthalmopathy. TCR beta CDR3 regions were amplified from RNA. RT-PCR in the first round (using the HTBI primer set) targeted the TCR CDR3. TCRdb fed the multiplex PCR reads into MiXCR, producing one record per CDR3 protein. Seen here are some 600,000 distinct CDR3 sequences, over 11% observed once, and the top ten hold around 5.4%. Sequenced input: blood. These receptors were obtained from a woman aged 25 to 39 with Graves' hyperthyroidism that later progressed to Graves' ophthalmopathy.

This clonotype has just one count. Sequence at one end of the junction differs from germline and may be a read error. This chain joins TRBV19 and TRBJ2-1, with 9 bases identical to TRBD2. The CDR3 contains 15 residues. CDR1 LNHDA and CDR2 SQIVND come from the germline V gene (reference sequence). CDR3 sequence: CASSLAGVIHNDQFF. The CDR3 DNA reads TGTGCCAGTAGTTTAGCGGGAGTCATCCACAATGATCAGTTCTTC.

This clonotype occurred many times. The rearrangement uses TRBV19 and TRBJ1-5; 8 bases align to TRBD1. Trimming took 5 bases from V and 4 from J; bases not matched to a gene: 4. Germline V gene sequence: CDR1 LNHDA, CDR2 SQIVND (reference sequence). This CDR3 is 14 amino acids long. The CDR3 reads CASSSDRENQPQHF. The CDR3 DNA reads TGTGCCAGTAGTTCGGACAGGGAAAATCAGCCCCAGCATTTT. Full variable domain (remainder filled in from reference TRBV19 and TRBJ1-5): DGGITQSPKYLFRKEGQNVTLSCEQNLNHDAMYWYRQDPGQGLRLIYYSQIVNDFQKGDIAEGYSVSREKKESFPLTVTSAQKNPTAFYLCASSSDRENQPQHFGDGTRLSIL.

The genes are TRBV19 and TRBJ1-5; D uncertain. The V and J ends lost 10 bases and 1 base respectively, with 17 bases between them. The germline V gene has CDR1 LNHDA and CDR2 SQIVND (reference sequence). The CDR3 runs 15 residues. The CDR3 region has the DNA TGTGCCACTGAATGGGTCGGAGGGAGCAATCAGCCCCAGCATTTT. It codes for CATEWVGGSNQPQHF. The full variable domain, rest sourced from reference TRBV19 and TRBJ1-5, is DGGITQSPKYLFRKEGQNVTLSCEQNLNHDAMYWYRQDPGQGLRLIYYSQIVNDFQKGDIAEGYSVSREKKESFPLTVTSAQKNPTAFYLCATEWVGGSNQPQHFGDGTRLSIL.

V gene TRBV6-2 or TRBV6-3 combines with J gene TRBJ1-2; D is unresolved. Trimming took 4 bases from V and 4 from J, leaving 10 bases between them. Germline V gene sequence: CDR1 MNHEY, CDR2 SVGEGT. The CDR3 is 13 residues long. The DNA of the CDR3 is TGTGCCAGCAGTTTGTCCACCCTCTATGGCTACACCTTC. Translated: CASSLSTLYGYTF.

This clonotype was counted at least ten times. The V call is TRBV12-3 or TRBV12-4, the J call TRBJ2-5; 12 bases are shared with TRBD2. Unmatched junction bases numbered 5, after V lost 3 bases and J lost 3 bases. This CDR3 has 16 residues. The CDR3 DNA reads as TGTGCCAGCAGTTTCGATCGGACTAGCGGGGAAGAGACCCAGTACTTC. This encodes CASSFDRTSGEETQYF.

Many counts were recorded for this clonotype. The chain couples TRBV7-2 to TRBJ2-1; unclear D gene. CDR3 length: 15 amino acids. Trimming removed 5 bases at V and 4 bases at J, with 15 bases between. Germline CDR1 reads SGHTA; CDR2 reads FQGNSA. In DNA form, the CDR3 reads TGTGCCAGCAGCCTCGGCCCCAGCTTATACAATGAGCAGTTCTTC. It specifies CASSLGPSLYNEQFF.

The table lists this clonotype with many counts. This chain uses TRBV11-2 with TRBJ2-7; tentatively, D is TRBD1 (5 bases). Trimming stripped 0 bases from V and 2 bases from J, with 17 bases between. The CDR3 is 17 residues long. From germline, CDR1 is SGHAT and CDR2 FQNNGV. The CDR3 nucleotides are TGTGCCAGCAGCTTAGAATTTTTGACAGCTTTCCCCTACGAGCAGTACTTC. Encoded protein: CASSLEFLTAFPYEQYF. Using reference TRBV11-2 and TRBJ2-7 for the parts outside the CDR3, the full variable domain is EAGVAQSPRYKIIEKRQSVAFWCNPISGHATLYWYQQILGQGPKLLIQFQNNGVVDDSQLPKDRFSAERLKGVDSTLKIQPAKLEDSAVYLCASSLEFLTAFPYEQYFGPGTRLTVT.

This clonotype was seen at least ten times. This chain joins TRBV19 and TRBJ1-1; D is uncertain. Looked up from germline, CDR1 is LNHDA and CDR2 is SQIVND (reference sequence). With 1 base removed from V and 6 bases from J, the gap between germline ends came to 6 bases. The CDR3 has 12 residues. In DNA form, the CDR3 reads TGTGCCAGTAGTATAGCGGCGGCTGAAGCTTTCTTT. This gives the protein CASSIAAAEAFF.

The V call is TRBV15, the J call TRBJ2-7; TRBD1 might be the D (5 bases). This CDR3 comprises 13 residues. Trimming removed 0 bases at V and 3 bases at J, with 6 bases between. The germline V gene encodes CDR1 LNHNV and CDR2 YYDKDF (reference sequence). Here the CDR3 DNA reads TGTGCCACCAGCAGAGAAGGGGACTACGAGCAGTACTTC. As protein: CATSREGDYEQYF.

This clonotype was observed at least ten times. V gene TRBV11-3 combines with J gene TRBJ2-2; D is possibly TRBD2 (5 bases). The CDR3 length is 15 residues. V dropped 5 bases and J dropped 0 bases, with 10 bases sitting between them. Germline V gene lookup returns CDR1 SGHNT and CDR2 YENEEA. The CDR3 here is CASSPSGTNTGELFF. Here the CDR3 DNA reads TGTGCCAGCAGCCCCTCGGGAACGAACACCGGGGAGCTGTTTTTT.

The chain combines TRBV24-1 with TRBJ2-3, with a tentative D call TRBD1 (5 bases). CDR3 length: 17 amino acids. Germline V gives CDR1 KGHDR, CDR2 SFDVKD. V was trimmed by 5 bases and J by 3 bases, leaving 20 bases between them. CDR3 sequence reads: CATSVNPAGRGTDTQYF. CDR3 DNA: TGTGCCACCAGTGTTAATCCCGCAGGAAGGGGTACAGATACGCAGTATTTT.

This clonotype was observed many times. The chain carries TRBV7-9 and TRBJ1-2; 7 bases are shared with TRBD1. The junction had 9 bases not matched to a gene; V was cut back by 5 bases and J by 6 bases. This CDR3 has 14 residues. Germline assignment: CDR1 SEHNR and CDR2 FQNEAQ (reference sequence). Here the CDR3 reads CASSEETGVHGYTF. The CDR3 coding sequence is TGTGCCAGCAGCGAGGAAACAGGGGTACATGGCTACACCTTC.

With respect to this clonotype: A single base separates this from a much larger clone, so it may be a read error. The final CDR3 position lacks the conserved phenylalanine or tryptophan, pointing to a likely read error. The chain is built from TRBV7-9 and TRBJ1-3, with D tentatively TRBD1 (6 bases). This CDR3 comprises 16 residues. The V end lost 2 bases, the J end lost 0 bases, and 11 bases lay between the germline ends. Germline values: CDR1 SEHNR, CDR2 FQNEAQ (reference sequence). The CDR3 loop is CASSLPGQISGNTIYS. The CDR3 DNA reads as TGTGCCAGCAGCTTACCCGGACAGATCTCTGGAAACACCATATATTCT.

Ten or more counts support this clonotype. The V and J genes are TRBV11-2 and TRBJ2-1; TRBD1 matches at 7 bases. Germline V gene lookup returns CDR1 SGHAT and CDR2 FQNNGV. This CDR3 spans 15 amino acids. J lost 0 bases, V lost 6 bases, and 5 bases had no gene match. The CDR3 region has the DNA TGTGCCAGCAGTAACAGGGGCCTCTCCTACAATGAGCAGTTCTTC. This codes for CASSNRGLSYNEQFF.

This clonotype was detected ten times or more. Here the CDR3 reads CASSYGWSPLADYNEQFF. Here the CDR3 DNA reads TGTGCCAGCAGTTACGGTTGGTCGCCACTAGCGGACTACAATGAGCAGTTCTTC. The chain joins TRBV6-5 to TRBJ2-1, with TRBD2 matching over 8 bases. The V gene end was trimmed by 2 bases and the J gene end by 3 bases; junction bases not matched to a gene: 12. The length of the CDR3 is 18 residues. Germline values: CDR1 MNHEY, CDR2 SVGAGI.

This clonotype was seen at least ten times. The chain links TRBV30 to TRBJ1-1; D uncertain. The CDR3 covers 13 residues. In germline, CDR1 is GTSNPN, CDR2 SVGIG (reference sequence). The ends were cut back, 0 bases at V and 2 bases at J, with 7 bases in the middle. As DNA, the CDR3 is TGTGCCTGGAGTGTACGATATAACACTGAAGCTTTCTTT. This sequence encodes CAWSVRYNTEAFF.

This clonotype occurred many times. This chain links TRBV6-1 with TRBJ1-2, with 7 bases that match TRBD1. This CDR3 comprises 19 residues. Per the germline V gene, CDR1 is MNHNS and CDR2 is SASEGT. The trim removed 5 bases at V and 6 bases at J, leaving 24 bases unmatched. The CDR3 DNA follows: TGTGCCAGCAGTTACGAGGGGGAGGGGGCGCCGGACAGGAGGGATGGCTACACCTTC. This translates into CASSYEGEGAPDRRDGYTF.

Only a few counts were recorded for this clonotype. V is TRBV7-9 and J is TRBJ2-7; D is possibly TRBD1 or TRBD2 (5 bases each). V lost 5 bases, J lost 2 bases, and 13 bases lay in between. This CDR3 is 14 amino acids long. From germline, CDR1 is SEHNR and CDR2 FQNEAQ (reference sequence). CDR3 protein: CASSPREPAYEQYF. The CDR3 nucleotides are TGTGCCAGCAGCCCCAGGGAGCCCGCCTACGAGCAGTACTTC.

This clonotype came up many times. CDR3 in DNA: TGCAGCGCTCGAGCAGAAGCGGGAGCCCACTACGAGCAGTACTTC. It translates to CSARAEAGAHYEQYF. The chain combines TRBV29-1 with TRBJ2-7; 8 nucleotides align to TRBD2. The CDR3 loop spans 15 amino acids. In germline, CDR1 is SQVTM, CDR2 ANQGSEA. V was clipped by 7 bases and J by 3 bases; unmatched bases: 14.

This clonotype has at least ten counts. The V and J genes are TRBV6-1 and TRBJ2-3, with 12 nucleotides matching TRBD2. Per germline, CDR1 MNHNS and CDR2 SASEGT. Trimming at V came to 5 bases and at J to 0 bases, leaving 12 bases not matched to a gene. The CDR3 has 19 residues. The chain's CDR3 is CASSYSPRTSGKSTDTQYF. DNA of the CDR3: TGTGCCAGCAGTTATTCCCCCAGGACTAGCGGGAAGAGCACAGATACGCAGTATTTT.

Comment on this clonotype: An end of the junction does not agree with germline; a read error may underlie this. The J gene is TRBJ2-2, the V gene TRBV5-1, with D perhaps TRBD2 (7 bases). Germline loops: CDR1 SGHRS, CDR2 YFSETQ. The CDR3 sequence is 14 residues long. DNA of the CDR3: TGCGCCAGCAGCCCCAGCGGGACAACCGGGGGGCTGTTTTTT. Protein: CASSPSGTTGGLFF.

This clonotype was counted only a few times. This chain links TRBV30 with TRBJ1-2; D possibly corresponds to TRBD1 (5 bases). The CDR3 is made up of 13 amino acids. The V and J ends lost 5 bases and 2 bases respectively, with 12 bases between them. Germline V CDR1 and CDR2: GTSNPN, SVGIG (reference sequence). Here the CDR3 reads CAWDRGTNYGYTF. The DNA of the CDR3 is TGTGCCTGGGACCGGGGCACGAACTATGGCTACACCTTC. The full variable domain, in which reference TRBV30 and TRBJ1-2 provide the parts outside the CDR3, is SQTIHQWPATLVQPVGSPLSLECTVEGTSNPNLYWYRQAAGRGLQLLFYSVGIGQISSEVPQNLSASRPQDRQFILSSKKLLLSDSGFYLCAWDRGTNYGYTFGSGTRLTVV.